This T cell receptor beta chain was recorded in a study of blood T cell repertoires in COVID-19. Study-wide background: COVID-19 samples from acute and convalescent phases originated in the United States, Italy and Spain. Sample material is recorded as cDNA or gDNA derived from T cells, B-cell-depleted T cells, or PBMCs.

Enrolment of Seattle patients took place during active infection, and they were followed longitudinally. Trimming removed 5 bases at V and 6 bases at J, with 8 bases between. The germline V gene encodes CDR1 MNHEY and CDR2 SVGEGT. The CDR3 sequence is 12 residues long. Profiled with immunoSEQ multiplex PCR; TCRdb holds only in-frame clones, not every one. The table lists about 88,000 clones, 90% of them singletons. The specimen was peripheral blood. The receptor was derived from a man aged 18 to 30 with COVID-19, enrolled during active disease. The rearrangement uses TRBV6-2 or TRBV6-3 and TRBJ2-1; D is ambiguous. CDR3 sequence reads: CASSHLLNEQFF. CDR3 DNA: TGTGCCAGCAGTCATTTACTCAATGAGCAGTTCTTC.